This is a list of T cell receptor beta chains from one sample in a study of CD8 T cells in ankylosing spondylitis. TCRdb called the 5' RACE reads again in MiXCR, with one record for every CDR3 protein. This sample has some 800,000 distinct CDR3 sequences, with 12% found just once. The sequenced sample was blood, either unsorted or a sorted T cell fraction (not recorded which). The receptor set was obtained from a male donor with ankylosing spondylitis. Each CDR3 is given with its conserved first and last residue. D genes are given only for firm matches. Clone size is not always given. Where it is, it says once, few, many or a class for expanded clones.

size | J | V | D | length | DNA | CDR3
many | TRBJ1-1 | TRBV6-1 | NA | 13 | TGTGCCAGCCGGGACACAATGAACACTGAAGCTTTCTTT | CASRDTMNTEAFF
NA | TRBJ1-1 | TRBV5-1 | TRBD1 | 14 | TGCGCCAGCACGACTGACAGGGCAAACACTGAAGCTTTCTTT | CASTTDRANTEAFF
many | TRBJ2-3 | TRBV18 | TRBD1 | 14 | TGTGCCAGCTCACCGGGACAGGGGGCAGATACGCAGTATTTT | CASSPGQGADTQYF
NA | TRBJ2-5 | TRBV6-1 | NA | 16 | TGTGCCAGCAGTGCCGCCGGGACGGCTTACCAAGAGACCCAGTACTTC | CASSAAGTAYQETQYF
few | TRBJ2-1 | TRBV20-1 | TRBD2 | 14 | TGCAGTGCTAGAGCCAGCGGGGGGTACAATGAGCAGTTCTTC | CSARASGGYNEQFF
few | TRBJ2-1 | TRBV7-9 | TRBD2 | 17 | TGTGCCAGCAGCACTACTAGCGGTATTAGCTCCTACAATGAGCAGTTCTTC | CASSTTSGISSYNEQFF
NA | TRBJ1-4 | TRBV15 | NA | 14 | TGTGCCACCAGCAGTTGGGGAGACGGTGAAAAACTGTTTTTT | CATSSWGDGEKLFF
NA | TRBJ1-5 | TRBV20-1 | NA | 15 | TGCAGTGCTAGTCGAGGAGGGGCCGCTCCTCAGCCCCAGCATTTT | CSASRGGAAPQPQHF
NA | TRBJ2-7 | TRBV20-1 | NA | 14 | TGCAGTGCTAGGGACCCCAGGGGAGGGGACGAGCAGTACTTC | CSARDPRGGDEQYF
NA | TRBJ2-7 | TRBV28 | NA | 15 | TGTGCCAGCAAACCCTGGCGGACTGAACCCTACGAGCAGTACTTC | CASKPWRTEPYEQYF
NA | TRBJ2-7 | TRBV28 | TRBD2 | 18 | TGTGCCAGCAGTCCTCTACATGGACTAGCGGGAGGGAGCTACGAGCAGTACTTC | CASSPLHGLAGGSYEQYF
few | TRBJ2-1 | TRBV5-1 | NA | 11 | TGCGCCAGCAAAAGAGAGGCTGAGCAGTTCTTC | CASKREAEQFF
few | TRBJ1-1 | TRBV18 | NA | 14 | TGTGCCAGCTCACCAAGTCCGGTGAACACTGAAGCTTTCTTT | CASSPSPVNTEAFF
few | TRBJ2-2 | TRBV6-2/TRBV6-3 | TRBD2 | 18 | TGTGCCAGCAGTAGACCGGGACTAGCGGGGGGGAACACCGGGGAGCTGTTTTTT | CASSRPGLAGGNTGELFF
NA | TRBJ2-2 | TRBV20-1 | NA | 15 | TGCAGTGCCCCAAGTTCGGGGATTTGGTCCGGGGAGCTGTTTTTT | CSAPSSGIWSGELFF
few | TRBJ1-2 | TRBV20-1 | NA | 13 | TGCAGTGTTGCTGGGTCCTTCAACTATGGCTACACCTTC | CSVAGSFNYGYTF
few | TRBJ2-2 | TRBV7-3 | NA | 15 | TGTGCCAGCAGATTAGCCGGGACAACCACCGGGGAGCTGTTTTTT | CASRLAGTTTGELFF
few | TRBJ1-2 | TRBV2 | NA | 14 | TGTGCCAGCAGTGAAGCGCAAAAGGGGTTAGGCTACACCTTC | CASSEAQKGLGYTF
NA | TRBJ2-7 | TRBV12-3/TRBV12-4 | NA | 14 | TGTGCCAGCACCTCCGACAGTCGCTCCTACGAGCAGTACTTC | CASTSDSRSYEQYF
many | TRBJ2-5 | TRBV29-1 | NA | 12 | TGCAGCGTTGCGGACGGCTTAGAGACCCAGTACTTC | CSVADGLETQYF
few | TRBJ2-3 | TRBV11-1 | NA | 18 | TGTGCCAGCAGCTCCCGAATCGCCCGGGACGGTAGCACAGATACGCAGTATTTT | CASSSRIARDGSTDTQYF
many | TRBJ2-5 | TRBV5-1 | NA | 16 | TGCGCCAGCAGCTTGGGACGGGTCCTGTACCAAGAGACCCAGTACTTC | CASSLGRVLYQETQYF
many | TRBJ2-7 | TRBV2 | NA | 12 | TGTGCCAGCAACCGGGGATCCTACGAGCAGTACTTC | CASNRGSYEQYF
NA | TRBJ2-7 | TRBV7-2 | NA | 16 | TGTGCCAGCAGCTTAGGACGGCAGTCTAATTCCTACGAGCAGTACTTC | CASSLGRQSNSYEQYF
NA | TRBJ1-1 | TRBV5-5 | TRBD1 | 16 | TGTGCCAGCAGCCCTTGGAAAGGTCGGGACAGCGCTGAAGCTTTCTTT | CASSPWKGRDSAEAFF